The entry below describes one TCR beta chain. Allocation to cohorts depended on clinical history reported by the participants. Germline assignment: CDR1 MNHNS and CDR2 SASEGT. V lost 0 bases to trimming and J lost 5 bases, with 11 bases between them. The CDR3 has 15 amino acids. Here immunoSEQ multiplex PCR was the method, and the copy in TCRdb shows in-frame clones only, minus some. Of 300,000 or so clones in the sample, roughly nine tenths were seen once. The sample originates from a study of blood T cell repertoires in COVID-19. Study-level background: Sources were T cells, B-cell-depleted T cells, or PBMCs; the material itself was cDNA or gDNA.

The chain employs TRBV6-1 and TRBJ1-5, with a possible D match to TRBD1 (5 bases). Sequences were obtained from PBMCs or T cells enriched from blood (not recorded which). The receptor was isolated from a woman aged 25 to 39 who had recovered from COVID-19. CDR3 in DNA: TGTGCCAGCAGTGAAGCGGGAGGGGAGTATCAGCCCCAGCATTTT. Its translation: CASSEAGGEYQPQHF.